The 16 T cell receptor beta chains in this list originate from one sample, sequenced in a study of glioma-infiltrating T cells after dendritic cell vaccination. TCRdb keeps only in-frame clones here, not all; method: immunoSEQ multiplex PCR. The data contain about 82,000 clones, roughly four fifths of them singletons. Time point: after dendritic cell vaccination, including at tumor progression/relapse. The sequenced sample was blood, obtained after dendritic cell vaccination. These receptors were collected from a human donor with glioblastoma.

The chain couples TRBV19 to TRBJ1-1, with TRBD1 matching over 7 bases. This CDR3 has 14 amino acids. In germline, CDR1 is LNHDA, CDR2 SQIVND (reference sequence). V was pared by 7 bases and J by 0 bases, with 5 bases of the junction left unmatched. The CDR3 DNA is TGTGCCAGTATGGGGACAGCGCTGAACACTGAAGCTTTCTTT. Its translation is CASMGTALNTEAFF.

This chain links TRBV6-1 with TRBJ1-2; D may be TRBD1 (6 bases). This CDR3 has 14 residues. Germline V gene lookup returns CDR1 MNHNS and CDR2 SASEGT. V lost 6 bases to trimming and J lost 0 bases, with 11 bases between them. CDR3 region: CASRLQGANYGYTF. The CDR3, as DNA: TGTGCCAGCAGGCTACAGGGAGCTAACTATGGCTACACCTTC.

This sequence joins TRBV4-1 and TRBJ2-5; TRBD1 might be the D (6 bases). This CDR3 is 15 amino acids long. CDR1 is MGHRA, CDR2 YSYEKL, per germline. V dropped 7 bases and J dropped 5 bases, with 20 bases sitting between them. CDR3: CASTTGSLQGETQYF. The DNA for the CDR3 is TGCGCCAGCACCACAGGGTCCCTCCAAGGGGAGACCCAGTACTTC.

The chain carries TRBV29-1 and TRBJ2-1; TRBD2 matches at 7 bases. This CDR3 region has 14 residues. CDR1 is SQVTM, CDR2 ANQGSEA, per germline. V was pared by 3 bases and J by 5 bases, with 7 bases of the junction left unmatched. The CDR3 region has the DNA TGCAGCGTTGAGCGAGCGGGGTACAACAATGAGCAGTTCTTC. This encodes CSVERAGYNNEQFF.

The chain joins TRBV6-5 to TRBJ1-1, with a tentative D call TRBD1 (6 bases). Trimming pared 3 bases from V and 5 bases from J, leaving 16 bases between. This CDR3 is built from 15 residues. The germline CDR1 and CDR2 sequences are MNHEY and SVGAGI. CDR3 in amino acids: CASSYGGGAGTEAFF. In DNA, the CDR3 is TGTGCCAGCAGTTATGGCGGGGGCGCGGGGACTGAAGCTTTCTTT.

V is TRBV19 and J is TRBJ1-4; 7 positions agree with TRBD1. V lost 5 bases to trimming and J lost 5 bases; unmatched junction nucleotides: 8. This CDR3 region has 15 residues. Germline loops: CDR1 LNHDA, CDR2 SQIVND (reference sequence). The CDR3 sequence: CASSFVTGRNEKLFF. The DNA of the CDR3 is TGTGCCAGTAGTTTCGTGACAGGGCGGAATGAAAAACTGTTTTTT.

The chain links TRBV5-1 to TRBJ1-4; D may be TRBD1 (5 bases). This CDR3 has 16 amino acids. From germline, CDR1 is SGHRS and CDR2 YFSETQ. V lost 0 bases and J 3 bases, leaving 12 bases between the germline ends. The CDR3 spells CASSLASQGSNEKLFF. The CDR3 DNA reads as TGCGCCAGCAGCTTGGCCTCCCAGGGATCTAATGAAAAACTGTTTTTT.

The chain recombines TRBV6-5 with TRBJ1-2, with D perhaps matching TRBD1 (6 bases). Trimming took off 2 bases at V and 1 base at J, with 14 bases between the two ends. Germline V gene data show CDR1 as MNHEY and CDR2 as SVGAGI. The CDR3 sequence is 16 residues long. CDR3 DNA sequence: TGTGCCAGCAGTTACCGGGGGGGGCGAGGTAACTATGGCTACACCTTC. Translation: CASSYRGGRGNYGYTF.

The genes are TRBV13 and TRBJ2-1, with D perhaps matching TRBD2 (7 bases). Trimming pared 5 bases from V and 5 bases from J, leaving 19 bases between. In germline, CDR1 is PRHDT, CDR2 FYEKMQ (reference sequence). CDR3 length equals 16 residues. This CDR3 is CASSHGGLLYDNEQFF. CDR3 nucleotides: TGTGCCAGCAGCCACGGGGGGCTCCTTTACGACAATGAGCAGTTCTTC. The full variable domain, completed using reference TRBV13 and TRBJ2-1, is AAGVIQSPRHLIKEKRETATLKCYPIPRHDTVYWYQQGPGQDPQFLISFYEKMQSDKGSIPDRFSAQQFSDYHSELNMSSLELGDSALYFCASSHGGLLYDNEQFFGPGTRLTVL.

The chain has TRBV28 and TRBJ1-3; tentative D call: TRBD1 (6 bases). This CDR3 region has 12 residues. The V end lost 4 bases, the J end lost 11 bases, and 12 bases lay between the germline ends. CDR1 and CDR2 (germline): MDHEN, SYDVKM. DNA of the CDR3: TGTGCCAGCAGTTCGCAGGGGCACCCCATATATTTT. This translates into CASSSQGHPIYF.

This sequence joins TRBV5-8 and TRBJ1-2, with 7 bases identical to TRBD1. The germline gives CDR1 SGHTS, CDR2 YDEGEE. The CDR3 length is 13 residues. After removal of 4 bases from V and 6 bases from J, the junction contained 6 bases not matched to a gene. CDR3 residues: CASSHNRGHGYTF. CDR3 DNA sequence: TGTGCCAGCAGCCACAACAGGGGTCATGGCTACACCTTC.

For the CDR3, the DNA is TGCGCCAGCAGCCTAGAACCGGGACAGGGTGGATCACCCCTCCACTTT. It specifies CASSLEPGQGGSPLHF. V is TRBV5-1 and J is TRBJ1-6; 9 bases fit TRBD1. Per germline, CDR1 SGHRS and CDR2 YFSETQ. This CDR3 comprises 16 residues. J was trimmed by 10 bases and V by 4 bases; bases with no gene match: 12.

The gene calls are TRBV5-8 and TRBJ2-2, with 8 bases fitting TRBD2. The CDR3 is made up of 17 amino acids. Trimming removed 4 bases from V and 3 bases from J; junction bases left unmatched: 11. The germline gives CDR1 SGHTS, CDR2 YDEGEE. The CDR3 is CASSLPLSGEDTGELFF. The CDR3 coding sequence is TGTGCCAGCAGCCTGCCCCTTAGCGGGGAGGACACCGGGGAGCTGTTTTTT.

The V gene is TRBV6-5, the J gene TRBJ2-1; 12 nucleotides line up with TRBD2. Germline V lookup: CDR1 MNHEY, CDR2 SVGAGI. CDR3 length equals 15 residues. Germline trimming cut 7 bases from V and 6 bases from J; bases unmatched to any gene: 7. CDR3 sequence (DNA): TGTGCCAGCACCCCCCCTAGCGGGGGGGCCAATGAGCAGTTCTTC. This gives the protein CASTPPSGGANEQFF.

This clone was seen only a few times. The chain uses TRBV2 and TRBJ1-5; 9 bases map to TRBD1. Germline V gene sequence: CDR1 SNHLY, CDR2 FYNNEI. This CDR3 is built from 14 residues. Germline trimming cut 2 bases from V and 5 bases from J; bases unmatched to any gene: 1. The chain's CDR3 is CASSERTGDQPQHF. The CDR3 coding sequence is TGTGCCAGCAGTGAAAGGACAGGGGATCAGCCCCAGCATTTT. Variable domain in full (rest from reference TRBV2 and TRBJ1-5): EPEVTQTPSHQVTQMGQEVILRCVPISNHLYFYWYRQILGQKVEFLVSFYNNEISEKSEIFDDQFSVERPDGSNFTLKIRSTKLEDSAMYFCASSERTGDQPQHFGDGTRLSIL.

The chain is built from TRBV5-6 and TRBJ2-1; D not resolved. Germline CDR1 SGHDT, CDR2 YYEEEE. The germline V and J ends were trimmed by 2 bases and 11 bases, with 8 bases remaining between them. The length of the CDR3 is 11 residues. The CDR3, as DNA: TGTGCCAGCAGCTTCCTGGGCCAGCAGTTCTTC. As protein: CASSFLGQQFF.